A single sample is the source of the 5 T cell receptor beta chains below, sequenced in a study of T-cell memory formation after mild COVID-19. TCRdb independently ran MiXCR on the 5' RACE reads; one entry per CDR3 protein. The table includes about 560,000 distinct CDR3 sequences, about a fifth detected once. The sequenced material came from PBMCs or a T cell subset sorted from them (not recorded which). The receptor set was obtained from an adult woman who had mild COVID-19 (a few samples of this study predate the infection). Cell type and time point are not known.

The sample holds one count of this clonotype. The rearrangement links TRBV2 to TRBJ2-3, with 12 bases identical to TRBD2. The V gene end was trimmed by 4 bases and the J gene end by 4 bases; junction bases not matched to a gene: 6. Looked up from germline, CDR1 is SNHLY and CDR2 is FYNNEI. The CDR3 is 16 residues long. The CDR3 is CASSASSGGVSDTQYF. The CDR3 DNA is TGTGCCAGCAGTGCTTCTAGCGGGGGGGTCTCAGATACGCAGTATTTT. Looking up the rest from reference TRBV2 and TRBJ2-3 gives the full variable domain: EPEVTQTPSHQVTQMGQEVILRCVPISNHLYFYWYRQILGQKVEFLVSFYNNEISEKSEIFDDQFSVERPDGSNFTLKIRSTKLEDSAMYFCASSASSGGVSDTQYFGPGTRLTVL.

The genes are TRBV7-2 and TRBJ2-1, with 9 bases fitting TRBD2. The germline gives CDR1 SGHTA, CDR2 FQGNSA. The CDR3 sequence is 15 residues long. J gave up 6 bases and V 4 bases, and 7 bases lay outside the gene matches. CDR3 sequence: CASSSQREVRNEQFF. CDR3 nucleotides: TGTGCCAGCAGCTCCCAGCGGGAGGTTCGCAATGAGCAGTTCTTC.

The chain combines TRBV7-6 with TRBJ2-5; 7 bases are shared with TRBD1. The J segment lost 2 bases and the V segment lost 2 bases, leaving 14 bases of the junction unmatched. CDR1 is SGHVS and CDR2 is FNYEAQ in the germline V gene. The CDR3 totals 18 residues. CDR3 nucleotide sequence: TGTGCCAGCAGCTTATTCTCCACCTCGGACAGGTCGCAAGAGACCCAGTACTTC. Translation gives CASSLFSTSDRSQETQYF.

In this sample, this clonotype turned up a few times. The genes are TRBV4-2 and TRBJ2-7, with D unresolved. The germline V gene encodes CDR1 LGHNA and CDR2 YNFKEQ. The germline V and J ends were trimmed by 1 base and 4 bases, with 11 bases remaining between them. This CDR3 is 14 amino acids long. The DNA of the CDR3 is TGTGCCAGCAGCCAAGGCGATATTGGTTACGAGCAGTACTTC. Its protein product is CASSQGDIGYEQYF.

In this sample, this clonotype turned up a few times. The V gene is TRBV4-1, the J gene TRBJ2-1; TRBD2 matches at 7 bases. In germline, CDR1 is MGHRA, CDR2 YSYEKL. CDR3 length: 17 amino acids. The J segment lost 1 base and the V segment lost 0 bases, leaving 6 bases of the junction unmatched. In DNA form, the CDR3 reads TGCGCCAGCAGCCAAGAACGGCGGGGGTCATCCTACAATGAGCAGTTCTTC. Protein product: CASSQERRGSSYNEQFF.